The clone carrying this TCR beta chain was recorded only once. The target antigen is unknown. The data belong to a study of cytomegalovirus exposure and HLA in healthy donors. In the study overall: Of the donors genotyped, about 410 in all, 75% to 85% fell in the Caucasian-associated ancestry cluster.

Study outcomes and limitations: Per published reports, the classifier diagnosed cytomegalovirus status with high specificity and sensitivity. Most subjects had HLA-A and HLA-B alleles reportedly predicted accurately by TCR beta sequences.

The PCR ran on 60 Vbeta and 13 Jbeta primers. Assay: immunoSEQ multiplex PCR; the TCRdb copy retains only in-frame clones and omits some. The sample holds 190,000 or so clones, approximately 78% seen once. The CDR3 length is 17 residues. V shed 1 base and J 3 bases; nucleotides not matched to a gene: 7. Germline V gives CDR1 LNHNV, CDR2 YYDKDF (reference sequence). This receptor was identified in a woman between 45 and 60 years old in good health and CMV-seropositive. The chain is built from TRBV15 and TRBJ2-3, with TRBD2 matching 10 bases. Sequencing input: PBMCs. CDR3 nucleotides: TGTGCCACCAGCAGAGGCCCTAGAGCGGGAGGGACAGATACGCAGTATTTT. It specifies CATSRGPRAGGTDTQYF.